The clone carrying this TCR beta chain was picked up one time. This CDR3 is built from 17 residues. CDR1 is SGHRS, CDR2 YFSETQ, per germline. V gave up 2 bases and J gave up 6 bases; unmatched junction bases: 12. The data stem from a study of shared clonotypes between healthy human individuals. Across the study: The people who gave samples were a couple of women and a few men aged 18 to 49.

The input for sorted-subset replicate PCRs was 150 to 200 ng DNA, around 30,000 T cell genomes. In the original analysis: Junction-only immunoSEQ data arrived without quality scores, meaning filtering differed. TCRdb's copy holds only in-frame clones and misses some; the assay was immunoSEQ multiplex PCR. Clone size and V and J calls were adopted from that table, with D and trimming inferred from the DNA. Among about 2 million clones listed, approximately 95% were seen once. The rearrangement links TRBV5-1 to TRBJ2-1; 9 bases map to TRBD2. This receptor was obtained from a man younger than 30 in good health. The sequencing sample was made of naive CD4+ T cells sorted from blood. The subset: CD45RA+ positively selected. CDR3 residues: CASSFGSGTSSVNEQFF. The CDR3 nucleotides read TGCGCCAGCAGCTTTGGCTCCGGGACTAGCTCCGTCAATGAGCAGTTCTTC.